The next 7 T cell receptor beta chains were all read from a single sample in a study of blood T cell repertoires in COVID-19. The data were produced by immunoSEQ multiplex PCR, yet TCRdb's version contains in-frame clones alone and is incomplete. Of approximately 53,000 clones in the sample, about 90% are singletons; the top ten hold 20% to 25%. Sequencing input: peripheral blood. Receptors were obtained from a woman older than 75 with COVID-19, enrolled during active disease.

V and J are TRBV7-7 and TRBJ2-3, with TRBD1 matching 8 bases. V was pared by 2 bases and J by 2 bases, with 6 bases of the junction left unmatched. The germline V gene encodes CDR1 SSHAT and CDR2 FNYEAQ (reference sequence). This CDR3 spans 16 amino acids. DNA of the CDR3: TGTGCCAGCAGCTTAAACAGGGGGACCCCCACAGATACGCAGTATTTT. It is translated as CASSLNRGTPTDTQYF. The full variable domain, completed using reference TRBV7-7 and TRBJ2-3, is GAGVSQSPRYKVTKRGQDVTLRCDPISSHATLYWYQQALGQGPEFLTYFNYEAQPDKSGLPSDRFSAERPEGSISTLTIQRTEQRDSAMYRCASSLNRGTPTDTQYFGPGTRLTVL.

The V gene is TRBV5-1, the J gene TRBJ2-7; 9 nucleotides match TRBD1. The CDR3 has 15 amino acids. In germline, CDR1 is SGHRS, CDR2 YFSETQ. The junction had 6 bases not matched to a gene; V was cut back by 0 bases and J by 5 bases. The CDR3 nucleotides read TGCGCCAGCAGCTTGGTATCACAGGGGGCTAACGAGCAGTACTTC. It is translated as CASSLVSQGANEQYF.

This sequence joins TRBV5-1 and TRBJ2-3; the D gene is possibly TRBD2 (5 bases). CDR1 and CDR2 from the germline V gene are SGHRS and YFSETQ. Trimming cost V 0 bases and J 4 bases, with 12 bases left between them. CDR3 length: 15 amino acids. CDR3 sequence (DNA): TGCGCCAGCAGCTTGGTCGGGGTCTTGTCAGATACGCAGTATTTT. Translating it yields CASSLVGVLSDTQYF.

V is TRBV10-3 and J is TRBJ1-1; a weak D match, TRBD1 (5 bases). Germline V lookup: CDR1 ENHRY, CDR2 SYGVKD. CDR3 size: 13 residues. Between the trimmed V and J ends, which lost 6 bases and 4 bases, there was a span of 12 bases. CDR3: CAIRATDITEAFF. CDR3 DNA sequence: TGTGCCATCAGGGCGACAGATATCACTGAAGCTTTCTTT.

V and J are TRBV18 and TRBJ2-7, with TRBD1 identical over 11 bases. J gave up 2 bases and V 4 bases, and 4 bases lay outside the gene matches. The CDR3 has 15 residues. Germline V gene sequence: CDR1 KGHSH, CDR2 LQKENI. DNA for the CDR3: TGTGCCAGCTCACGGGACAGGGGGAACGCCTACGAGCAGTACTTC. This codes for CASSRDRGNAYEQYF.

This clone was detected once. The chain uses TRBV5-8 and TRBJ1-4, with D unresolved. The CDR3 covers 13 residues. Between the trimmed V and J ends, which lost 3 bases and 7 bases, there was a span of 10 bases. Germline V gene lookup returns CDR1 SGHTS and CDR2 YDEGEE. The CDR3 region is CASSSGVAEKLFF. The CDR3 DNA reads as TGTGCCAGCAGCTCCGGGGTGGCTGAAAAACTGTTTTTT.

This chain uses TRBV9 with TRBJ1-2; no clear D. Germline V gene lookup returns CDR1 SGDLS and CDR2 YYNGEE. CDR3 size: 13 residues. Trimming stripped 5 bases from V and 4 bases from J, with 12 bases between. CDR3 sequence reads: CASSYSEGYGYTF. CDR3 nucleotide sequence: TGTGCCAGCAGTTACTCAGAGGGCTATGGCTACACCTTC.